This entry lists 2 T cell receptor beta chains sequenced from one sample in a study of blood T cell repertoires in COVID-19. Sequencing used immunoSEQ multiplex PCR; TCRdb keeps in-frame clones, though not all of them. The repertoire holds 150,000 to 160,000 clones, 80% seen once, with over 0.5% in the top ten. Sequencing was done on a sample of peripheral blood. These receptors came from a man in his 60s with acute or convalescent COVID-19.

CDR3 sequence reads: CASSLIGEVTEAFF. The DNA for the CDR3 is TGTGCCAGCAGTTTAATAGGGGAAGTTACTGAAGCTTTCTTT. The chain recombines TRBV28 with TRBJ1-1, with D maybe TRBD1 (5 bases). The CDR3 runs to 14 residues. Germline values: CDR1 MDHEN, CDR2 SYDVKM. Trimming left V 2 bases short and J 5 bases short, with 12 bases between.

This chain connects TRBV18 to TRBJ1-3, with 11 bases that match TRBD1. Germline V CDR1 and CDR2: KGHSH, LQKENI. The CDR3 has 16 residues. Germline trimming cut 2 bases from V and 2 bases from J; bases unmatched to any gene: 2. Written as DNA, the CDR3 is TGTGCCAGCTCACCAACGGACAGGGGGCCTGGAAACACCATATATTTT. This gives the protein CASSPTDRGPGNTIYF.